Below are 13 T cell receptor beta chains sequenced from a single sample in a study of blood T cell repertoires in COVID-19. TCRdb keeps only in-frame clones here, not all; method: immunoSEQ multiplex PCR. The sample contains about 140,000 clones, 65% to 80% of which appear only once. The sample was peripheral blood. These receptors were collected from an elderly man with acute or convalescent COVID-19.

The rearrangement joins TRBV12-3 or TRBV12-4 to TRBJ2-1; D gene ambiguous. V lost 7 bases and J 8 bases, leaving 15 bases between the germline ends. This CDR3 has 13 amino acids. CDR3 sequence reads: CASTLSKRYEQFF. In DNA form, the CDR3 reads TGTGCCAGCACCCTGAGCAAACGGTATGAGCAGTTCTTC.

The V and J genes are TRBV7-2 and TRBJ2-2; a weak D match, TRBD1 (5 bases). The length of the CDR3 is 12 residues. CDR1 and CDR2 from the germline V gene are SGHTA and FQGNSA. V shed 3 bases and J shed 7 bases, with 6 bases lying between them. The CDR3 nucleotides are TGTGCCAGCAGCTTTCAGGGCGGGGAGCTGTTTTTT. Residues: CASSFQGGELFF.

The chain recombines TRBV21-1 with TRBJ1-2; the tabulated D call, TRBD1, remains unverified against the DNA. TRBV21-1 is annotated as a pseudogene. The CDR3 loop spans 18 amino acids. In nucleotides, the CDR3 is TGTGCCAGCAGCAAAAAAAAGGCCTGTCAGGGGCGTGCCTATGGCTACACCTTC. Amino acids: CASSKKKACQGRAYGYTF.

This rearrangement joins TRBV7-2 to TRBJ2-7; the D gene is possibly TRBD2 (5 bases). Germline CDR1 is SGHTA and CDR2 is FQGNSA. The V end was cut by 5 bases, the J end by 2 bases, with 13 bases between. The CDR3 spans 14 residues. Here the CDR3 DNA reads TGTGCCAGCAGCGCAGCAACCGGGACCTACGAGCAGTACTTC. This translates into CASSAATGTYEQYF.

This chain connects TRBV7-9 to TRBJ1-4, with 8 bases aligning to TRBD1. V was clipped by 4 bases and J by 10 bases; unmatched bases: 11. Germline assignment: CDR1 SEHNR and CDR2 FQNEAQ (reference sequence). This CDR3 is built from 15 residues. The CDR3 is CASSSGSGQGGKLFF. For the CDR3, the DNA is TGTGCCAGCAGCTCGGGTTCAGGACAGGGTGGAAAACTGTTTTTT.

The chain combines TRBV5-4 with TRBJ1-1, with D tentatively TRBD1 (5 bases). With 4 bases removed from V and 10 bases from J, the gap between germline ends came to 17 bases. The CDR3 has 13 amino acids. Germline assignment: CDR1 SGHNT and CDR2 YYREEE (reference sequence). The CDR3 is CASSPDRLGGAFF. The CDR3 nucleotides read TGTGCCAGCAGCCCTGACCGTCTCGGGGGAGCTTTCTTT.

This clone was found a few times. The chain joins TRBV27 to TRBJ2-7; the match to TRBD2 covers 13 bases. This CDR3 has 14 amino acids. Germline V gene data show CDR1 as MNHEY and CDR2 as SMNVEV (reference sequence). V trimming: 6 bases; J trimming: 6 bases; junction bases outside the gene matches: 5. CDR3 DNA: TGTGCCAGCAGCTCACTAGCGGGGGGGAGCGAGCAGTACTTC. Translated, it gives CASSSLAGGSEQYF.

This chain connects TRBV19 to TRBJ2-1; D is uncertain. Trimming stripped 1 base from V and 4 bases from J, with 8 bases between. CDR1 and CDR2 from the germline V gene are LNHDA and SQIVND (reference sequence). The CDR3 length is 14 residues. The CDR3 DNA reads TGTGCCAGTAGTATAGGCCAGGATTACAATGAGCAGTTCTTC. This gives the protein CASSIGQDYNEQFF.

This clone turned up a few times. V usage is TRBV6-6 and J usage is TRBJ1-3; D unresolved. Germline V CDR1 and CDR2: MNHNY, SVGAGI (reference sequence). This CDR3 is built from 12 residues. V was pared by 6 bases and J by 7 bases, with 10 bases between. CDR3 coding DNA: TGTGCCAGCAGCCAAGTCGGGAACACCATATATTTT. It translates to CASSQVGNTIYF.

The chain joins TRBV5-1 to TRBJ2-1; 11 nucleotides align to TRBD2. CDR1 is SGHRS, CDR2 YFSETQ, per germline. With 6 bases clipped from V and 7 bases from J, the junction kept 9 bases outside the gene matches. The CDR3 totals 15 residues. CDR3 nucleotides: TGCGCCAGCAACTCGCTAGCGGGGGGCCAGAATGAGCAGTTCTTC. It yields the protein CASNSLAGGQNEQFF. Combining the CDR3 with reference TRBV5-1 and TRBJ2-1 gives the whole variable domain KAGVTQTPRYLIKTRGQQVTLSCSPISGHRSVSWYQQTPGQGLQFLFEYFSETQRNKGNFPGRFSGRQFSNSRSEMNVSTLELGDSALYLCASNSLAGGQNEQFFGPGTRLTVL.

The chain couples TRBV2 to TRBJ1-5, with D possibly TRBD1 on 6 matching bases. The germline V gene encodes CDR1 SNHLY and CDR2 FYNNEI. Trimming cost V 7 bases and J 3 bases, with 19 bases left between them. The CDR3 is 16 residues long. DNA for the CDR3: TGTGCCAGCAACAACATTAAAACAGGGCACAATCAGCCCCAGCATTTT. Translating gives CASNNIKTGHNQPQHF. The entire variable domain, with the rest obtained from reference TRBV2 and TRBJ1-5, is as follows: EPEVTQTPSHQVTQMGQEVILRCVPISNHLYFYWYRQILGQKVEFLVSFYNNEISEKSEIFDDQFSVERPDGSNFTLKIRSTKLEDSAMYFCASNNIKTGHNQPQHFGDGTRLSIL.

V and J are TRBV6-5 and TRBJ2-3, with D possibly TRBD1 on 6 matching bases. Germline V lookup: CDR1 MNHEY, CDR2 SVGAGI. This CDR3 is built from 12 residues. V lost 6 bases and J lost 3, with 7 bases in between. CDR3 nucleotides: TGTGCCAGCAGACAGGGAACAGATACGCAGTATTTT. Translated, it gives CASRQGTDTQYF.

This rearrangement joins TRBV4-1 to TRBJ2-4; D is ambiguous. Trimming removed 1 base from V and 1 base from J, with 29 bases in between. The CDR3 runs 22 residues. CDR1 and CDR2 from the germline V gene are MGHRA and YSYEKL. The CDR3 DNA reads TGCGCCAGCAGCCAAGTCGAACAATTCCGCGACGCCGTCGGGTCGGCCAAAAACATTCAGTACTTC. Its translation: CASSQVEQFRDAVGSAKNIQYF.